This T cell receptor beta chain was found in a study of T-cell reconstitution after alpha-beta-depleted transplantation in children. Unique molecular identifiers featured in how the TCRbeta library was prepared. TCRdb passed the PCR reads through MiXCR, listing each CDR3 protein once. This table holds about 400,000 distinct CDR3 sequences, roughly 21% found once. Sequenced material: PBMCs from the stem cell graft donor, taken from the stem cell graft. This clonotype was sampled from a human donor who donated a stem cell graft to a child with acute myeloid leukemia.

The CDR3 sequence: CASSSTVSGELFF. CDR3 in DNA: TGCGCCAGCAGCTCAACAGTAAGCGGGGAGCTGTTTTTT. The chain combines TRBV5-1 with TRBJ2-2; unclear D gene. Trimming stripped 3 bases from V and 7 bases from J, with 10 bases between. The CDR3 is 13 residues long. Per germline, CDR1 SGHRS and CDR2 YFSETQ.